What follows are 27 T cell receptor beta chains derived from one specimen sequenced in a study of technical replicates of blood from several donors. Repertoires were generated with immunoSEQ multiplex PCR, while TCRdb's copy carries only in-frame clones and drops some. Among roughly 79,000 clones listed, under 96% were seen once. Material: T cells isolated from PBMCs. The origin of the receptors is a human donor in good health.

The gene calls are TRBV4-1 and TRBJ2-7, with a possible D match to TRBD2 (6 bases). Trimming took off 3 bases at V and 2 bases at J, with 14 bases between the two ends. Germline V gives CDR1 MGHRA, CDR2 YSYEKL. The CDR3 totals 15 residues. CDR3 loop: CASSQAREVAYEQYF. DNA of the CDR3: TGCGCCAGCAGCCAGGCCAGGGAGGTTGCCTACGAGCAGTACTTC.

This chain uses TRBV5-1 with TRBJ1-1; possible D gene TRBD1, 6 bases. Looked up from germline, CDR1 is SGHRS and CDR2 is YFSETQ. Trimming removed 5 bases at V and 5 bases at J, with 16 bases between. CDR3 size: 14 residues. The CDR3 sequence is CASRPQGRGTEAFF. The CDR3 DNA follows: TGCGCCAGCAGACCGCAGGGGCGTGGAACTGAAGCTTTCTTT.

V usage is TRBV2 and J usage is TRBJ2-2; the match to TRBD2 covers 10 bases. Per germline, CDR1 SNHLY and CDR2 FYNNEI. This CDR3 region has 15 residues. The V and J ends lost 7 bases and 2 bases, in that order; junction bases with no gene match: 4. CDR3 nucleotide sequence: TGTGCCAGCATTAGACTAGCGGGTAACACCGGGGAGCTGTTTTTT. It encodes CASIRLAGNTGELFF.

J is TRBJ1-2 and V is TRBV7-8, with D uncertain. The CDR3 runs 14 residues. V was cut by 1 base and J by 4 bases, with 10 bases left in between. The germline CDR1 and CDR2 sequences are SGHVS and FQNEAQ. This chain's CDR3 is CASSLGTGVYGYTF. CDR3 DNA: TGTGCCAGCAGCTTAGGAACCGGGGTCTATGGCTACACCTTC.

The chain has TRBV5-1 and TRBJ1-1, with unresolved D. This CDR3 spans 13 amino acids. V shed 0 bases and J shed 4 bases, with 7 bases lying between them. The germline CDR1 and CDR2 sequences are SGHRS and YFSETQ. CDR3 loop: CASSLGQSTEAFF. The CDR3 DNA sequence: TGCGCCAGCAGCTTGGGGCAGTCCACTGAAGCTTTCTTT. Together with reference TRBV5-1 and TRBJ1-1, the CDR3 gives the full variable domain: KAGVTQTPRYLIKTRGQQVTLSCSPISGHRSVSWYQQTPGQGLQFLFEYFSETQRNKGNFPGRFSGRQFSNSRSEMNVSTLELGDSALYLCASSLGQSTEAFFGQGTRLTVV.

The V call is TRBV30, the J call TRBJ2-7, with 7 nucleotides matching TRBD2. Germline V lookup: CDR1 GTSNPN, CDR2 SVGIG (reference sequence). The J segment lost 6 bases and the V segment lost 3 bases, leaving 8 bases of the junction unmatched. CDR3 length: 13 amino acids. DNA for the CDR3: TGTGCCTGGAGCTCGGGGGGAAAAGGCGAGCAGTACTTC. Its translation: CAWSSGGKGEQYF.

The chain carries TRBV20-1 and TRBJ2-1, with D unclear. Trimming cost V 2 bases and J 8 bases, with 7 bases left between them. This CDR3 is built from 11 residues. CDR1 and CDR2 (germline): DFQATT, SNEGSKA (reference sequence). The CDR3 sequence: CSARLVYEQFF. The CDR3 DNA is TGCAGTGCTAGACTAGTCTATGAGCAGTTCTTC.

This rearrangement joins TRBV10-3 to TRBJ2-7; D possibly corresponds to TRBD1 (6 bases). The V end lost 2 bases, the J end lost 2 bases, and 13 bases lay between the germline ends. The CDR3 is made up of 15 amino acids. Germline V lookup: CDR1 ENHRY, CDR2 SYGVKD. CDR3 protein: CAISEATGLTYEQYF. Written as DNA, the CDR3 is TGTGCCATCAGTGAGGCAACAGGGCTAACCTACGAGCAGTACTTC.

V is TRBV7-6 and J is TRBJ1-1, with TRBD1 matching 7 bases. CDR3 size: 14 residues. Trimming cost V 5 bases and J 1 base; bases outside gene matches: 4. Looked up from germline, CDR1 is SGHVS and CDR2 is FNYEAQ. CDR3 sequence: CASSGGTANTEAFF. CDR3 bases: TGTGCCAGCAGCGGAGGGACAGCGAACACTGAAGCTTTCTTT.

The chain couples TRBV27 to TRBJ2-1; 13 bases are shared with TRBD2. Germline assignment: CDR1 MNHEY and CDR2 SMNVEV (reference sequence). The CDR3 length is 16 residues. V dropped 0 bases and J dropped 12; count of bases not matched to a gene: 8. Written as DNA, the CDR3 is TGTGCCAGCAGTTTATCGATCAGGACTAGCGGGGGAGGGCAGTTCTTC. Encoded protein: CASSLSIRTSGGGQFF.

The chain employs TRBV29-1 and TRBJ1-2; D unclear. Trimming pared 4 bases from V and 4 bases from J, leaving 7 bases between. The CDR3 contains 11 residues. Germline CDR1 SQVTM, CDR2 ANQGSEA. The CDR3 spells CSVVNSYGYTF. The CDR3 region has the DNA TGCAGCGTTGTAAACAGCTATGGCTACACCTTC.

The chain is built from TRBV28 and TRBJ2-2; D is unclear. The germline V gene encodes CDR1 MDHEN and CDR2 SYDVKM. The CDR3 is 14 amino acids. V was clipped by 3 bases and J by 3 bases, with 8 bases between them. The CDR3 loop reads CASSFYKYTGELFF. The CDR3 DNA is TGTGCCAGCAGTTTTTACAAATACACCGGGGAGCTGTTTTTT.

The CDR3 loop reads CASSPGVHGYTF. The CDR3 nucleotides are TGCGCCAGCAGTCCAGGGGTACATGGCTACACCTTC. The genes are TRBV10-2 and TRBJ1-2; tentatively, D is TRBD1 (6 bases). CDR1 and CDR2 from the germline V gene are WSHSY and SAAADI. The CDR3 sequence is 12 residues long. V lost 5 bases to trimming and J lost 6 bases, with 10 bases between them.

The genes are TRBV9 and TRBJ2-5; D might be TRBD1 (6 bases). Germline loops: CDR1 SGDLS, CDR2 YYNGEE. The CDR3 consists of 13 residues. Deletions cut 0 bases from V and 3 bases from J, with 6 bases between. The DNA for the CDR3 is TGTGCCAGCAGCGTAGACAGGGAAGAGACCCAGTACTTC. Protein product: CASSVDREETQYF. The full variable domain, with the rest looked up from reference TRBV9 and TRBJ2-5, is DSGVTQTPKHLITATGQRVTLRCSPRSGDLSVYWYQQSLDQGLQFLIQYYNGEERAKGNILERFSAQQFPDLHSELNLSSLELGDSALYFCASSVDREETQYFGPGTRLLVL.

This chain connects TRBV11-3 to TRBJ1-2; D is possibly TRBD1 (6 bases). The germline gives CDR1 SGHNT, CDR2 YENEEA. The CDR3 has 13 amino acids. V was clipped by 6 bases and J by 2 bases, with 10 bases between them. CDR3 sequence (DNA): TGTGCCAGCAGGGCAGGGGCCAACTATGGCTACACCTTC. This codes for CASRAGANYGYTF.

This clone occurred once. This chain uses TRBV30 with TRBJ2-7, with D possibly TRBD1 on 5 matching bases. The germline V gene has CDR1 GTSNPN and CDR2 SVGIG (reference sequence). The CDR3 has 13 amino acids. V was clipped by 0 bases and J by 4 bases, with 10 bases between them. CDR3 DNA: TGTGCCTGGAGTGTACTTGGGGCATACGAGCAGTACTTC. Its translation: CAWSVLGAYEQYF.

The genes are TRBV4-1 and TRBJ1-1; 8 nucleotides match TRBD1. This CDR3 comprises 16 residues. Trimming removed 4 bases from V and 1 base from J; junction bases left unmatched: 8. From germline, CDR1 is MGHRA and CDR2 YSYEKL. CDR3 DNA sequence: TGCGCCAGCAGCCTAACTGGACAGGGTGGGAACACTGAAGCTTTCTTT. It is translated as CASSLTGQGGNTEAFF.

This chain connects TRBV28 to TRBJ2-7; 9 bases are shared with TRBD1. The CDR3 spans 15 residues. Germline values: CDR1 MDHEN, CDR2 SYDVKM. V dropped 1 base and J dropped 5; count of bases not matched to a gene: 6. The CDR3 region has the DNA TGTGCCAGCAGTTTATCCCGGACAGGGGCGGACGAGCAGTACTTC. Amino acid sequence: CASSLSRTGADEQYF. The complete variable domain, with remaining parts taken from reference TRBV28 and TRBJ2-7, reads DVKVTQSSRYLVKRTGEKVFLECVQDMDHENMFWYRQDPGLGLRLIYFSYDVKMKEKGDIPEGYSVSREKKERFSLILESASTNQTSMYLCASSLSRTGADEQYFGPGTRLTVT.

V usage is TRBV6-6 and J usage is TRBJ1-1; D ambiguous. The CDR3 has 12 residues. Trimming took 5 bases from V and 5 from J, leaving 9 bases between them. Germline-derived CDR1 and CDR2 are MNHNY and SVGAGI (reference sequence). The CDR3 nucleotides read TGTGCCAGCAGTCCCTCGGTGACTGAAGCTTTCTTT. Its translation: CASSPSVTEAFF.

The CDR3 spells CASSLWREGIEQFF. The CDR3 coding sequence is TGTGCCAGCAGCTTATGGCGGGAAGGGATTGAGCAGTTCTTC. The V and J genes are TRBV5-6 and TRBJ2-1; maybe TRBD2 (6 bases). Germline V CDR1 and CDR2: SGHDT, YYEEEE. Between the trimmed V and J ends, which lost 2 bases and 9 bases, there was a span of 15 bases. This CDR3 has 14 amino acids.

CDR3 in amino acids: CAWTRDVGSYEQYF. In nucleotides, the CDR3 is TGTGCCTGGACGCGGGACGTGGGTAGCTACGAGCAGTACTTC. This chain connects TRBV30 to TRBJ2-7, with TRBD2 as a possible D gene (6 bases). From germline, CDR1 is GTSNPN and CDR2 SVGIG (reference sequence). This CDR3 is built from 14 residues. V dropped 4 bases and J dropped 3 bases, with 16 bases sitting between them.

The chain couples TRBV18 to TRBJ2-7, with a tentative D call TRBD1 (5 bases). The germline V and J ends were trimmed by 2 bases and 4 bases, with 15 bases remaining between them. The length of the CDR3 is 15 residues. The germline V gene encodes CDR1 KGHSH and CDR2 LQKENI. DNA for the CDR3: TGTGCCAGCTCACCAATTGGAGACAGTCAGTACGAGCAGTACTTC. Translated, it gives CASSPIGDSQYEQYF. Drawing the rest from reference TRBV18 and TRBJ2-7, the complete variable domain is NAGVMQNPRHLVRRRGQEARLRCSPMKGHSHVYWYRQLPEEGLKFMVYLQKENIIDESGMPKERFSAEFPKEGPSILRIQQVVRGDSAAYFCASSPIGDSQYEQYFGPGTRLTVT.

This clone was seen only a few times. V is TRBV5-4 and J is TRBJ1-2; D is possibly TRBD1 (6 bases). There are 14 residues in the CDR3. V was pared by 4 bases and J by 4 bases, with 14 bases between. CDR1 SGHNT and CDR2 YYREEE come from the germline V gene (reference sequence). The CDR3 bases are TGTGCCAGCAGCACACCGACAGGAATCTATGGCTACACCTTC. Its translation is CASSTPTGIYGYTF.

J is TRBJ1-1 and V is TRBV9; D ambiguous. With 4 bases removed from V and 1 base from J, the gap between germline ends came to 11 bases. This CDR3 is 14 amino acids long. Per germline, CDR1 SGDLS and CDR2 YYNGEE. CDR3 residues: CASSPVPGNTEAFF. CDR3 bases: TGTGCCAGCAGCCCGGTTCCAGGGAACACTGAAGCTTTCTTT.

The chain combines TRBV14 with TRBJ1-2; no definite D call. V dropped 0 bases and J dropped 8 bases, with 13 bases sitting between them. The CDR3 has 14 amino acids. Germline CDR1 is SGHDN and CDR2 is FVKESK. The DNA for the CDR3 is TGTGCCAGCAGCCAAGAGTGGACCGGGAGAGGCTACACCTTC. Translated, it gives CASSQEWTGRGYTF.

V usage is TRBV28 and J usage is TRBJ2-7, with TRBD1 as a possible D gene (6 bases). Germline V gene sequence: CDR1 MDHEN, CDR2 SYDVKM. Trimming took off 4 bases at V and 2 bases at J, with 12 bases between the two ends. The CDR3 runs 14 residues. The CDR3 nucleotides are TGTGCCAGCAGTTACAGGGCCCCAACCTACGAGCAGTACTTC. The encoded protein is CASSYRAPTYEQYF.

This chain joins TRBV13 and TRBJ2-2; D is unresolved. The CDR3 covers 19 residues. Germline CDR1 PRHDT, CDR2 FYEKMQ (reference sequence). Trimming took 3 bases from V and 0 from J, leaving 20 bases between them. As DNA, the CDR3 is TGTGCCAGCAGCTTCGGCCCAAGCCATGGCAGGCCGAACACCGGGGAGCTGTTTTTT. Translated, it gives CASSFGPSHGRPNTGELFF.